These 5 T cell receptor beta chains were all obtained from the same sample, sequenced in a study of blood T cells in healthy people across ages. Then a second PCR, running roughly 7 to 11 cycles, was carried out with a sample-barcoded 5' primer and a J-beta primer mix. In TCRdb, the 5' RACE reads were re-called with MiXCR into one record per CDR3 protein. The profile shows around 1,800,000 distinct CDR3 sequences, roughly 43% of them singletons. The sequencing sample was made of blood. The receptors derive from a human donor in good health.

The CDR3 sequence is CSARVMSGPFHLTDTQYF. The DNA for the CDR3 is TGCAGTGCTAGGGTCATGAGCGGCCCGTTCCATCTCACCGATACGCAGTATTTT. The chain combines TRBV20-1 with TRBJ2-3, with a possible D match to TRBD2 (5 bases). Looked up from germline, CDR1 is DFQATT and CDR2 is SNEGSKA (reference sequence). The CDR3 is 18 residues long. Trimming took 3 bases from V and 6 from J, leaving 28 bases between them.

CDR3 residues: CASAQTISNYGYTF. The CDR3 DNA reads as TGTGCCAGCGCTCAGACCATCTCTAACTATGGCTACACCTTC. The chain recombines TRBV2 with TRBJ1-2; no firm D call. The CDR3 length is 14 residues. Germline CDR1 SNHLY, CDR2 FYNNEI. With 8 bases removed from V and 0 bases from J, the gap between germline ends came to 13 bases.

This clonotype was counted between two and nine times. The chain's CDR3 is CASSLGGTAEETQYF. CDR3 DNA: TGCGCCAGCAGCTTGGGGGGGACTGCGGAAGAGACCCAGTACTTC. The chain recombines TRBV5-1 with TRBJ2-5, with D perhaps TRBD2 (6 bases). Per the germline V gene, CDR1 is SGHRS and CDR2 is YFSETQ. This CDR3 is built from 15 residues. The V gene lost 0 bases and the J gene lost 3 bases, with 12 bases spanning the gap.

This clonotype was found a few times. This chain connects TRBV20-1 to TRBJ2-4; D may be TRBD1 (5 bases). CDR3 length equals 16 residues. Trimming removed 4 bases from V and 2 bases from J, with 18 bases in between. In germline, CDR1 is DFQATT, CDR2 SNEGSKA (reference sequence). DNA of the CDR3: TGCAGTGCTATCCCCGCTGCAGGGTTCTCCAAAAACATTCAGTACTTC. Protein sequence: CSAIPAAGFSKNIQYF.

The chain links TRBV7-8 to TRBJ1-2, with TRBD1 matching 10 bases. Germline-derived CDR1 and CDR2 are SGHVS and FQNEAQ. V shed 4 bases, J shed 8 bases, and the junction held 10 bases outside the gene matches. The CDR3 length is 15 residues. CDR3 DNA: TGTGCCAGCAGCTCCCGGACAGGGGGTATTGGCGGCTACACCTTC. Translated, it gives CASSSRTGGIGGYTF.